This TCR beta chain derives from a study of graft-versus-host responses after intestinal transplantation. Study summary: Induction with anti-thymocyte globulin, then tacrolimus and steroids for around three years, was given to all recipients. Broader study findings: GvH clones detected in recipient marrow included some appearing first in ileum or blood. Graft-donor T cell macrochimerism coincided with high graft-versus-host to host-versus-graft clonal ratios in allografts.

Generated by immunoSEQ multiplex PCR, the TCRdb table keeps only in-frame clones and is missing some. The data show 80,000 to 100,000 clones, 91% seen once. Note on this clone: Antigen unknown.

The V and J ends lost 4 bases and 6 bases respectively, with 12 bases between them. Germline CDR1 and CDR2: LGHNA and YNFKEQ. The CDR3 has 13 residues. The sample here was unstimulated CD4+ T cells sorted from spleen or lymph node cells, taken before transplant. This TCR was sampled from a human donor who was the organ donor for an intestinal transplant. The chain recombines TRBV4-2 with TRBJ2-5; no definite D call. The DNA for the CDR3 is TGTGCCAGCAGCCCCCAGTTTAATCAGACCCAGTACTTC. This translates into CASSPQFNQTQYF.